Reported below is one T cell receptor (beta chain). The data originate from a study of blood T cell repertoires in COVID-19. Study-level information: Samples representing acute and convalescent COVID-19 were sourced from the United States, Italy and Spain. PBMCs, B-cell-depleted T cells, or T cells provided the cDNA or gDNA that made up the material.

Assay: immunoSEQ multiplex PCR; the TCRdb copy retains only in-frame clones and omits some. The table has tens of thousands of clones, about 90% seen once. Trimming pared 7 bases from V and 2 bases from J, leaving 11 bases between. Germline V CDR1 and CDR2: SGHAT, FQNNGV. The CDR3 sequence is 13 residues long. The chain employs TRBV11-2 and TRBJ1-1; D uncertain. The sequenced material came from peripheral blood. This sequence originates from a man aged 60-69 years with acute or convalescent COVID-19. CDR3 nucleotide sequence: TGTGCCAGCACCGTCAGAGGCAACACTGAAGCTTTCTTT. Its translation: CASTVRGNTEAFF.